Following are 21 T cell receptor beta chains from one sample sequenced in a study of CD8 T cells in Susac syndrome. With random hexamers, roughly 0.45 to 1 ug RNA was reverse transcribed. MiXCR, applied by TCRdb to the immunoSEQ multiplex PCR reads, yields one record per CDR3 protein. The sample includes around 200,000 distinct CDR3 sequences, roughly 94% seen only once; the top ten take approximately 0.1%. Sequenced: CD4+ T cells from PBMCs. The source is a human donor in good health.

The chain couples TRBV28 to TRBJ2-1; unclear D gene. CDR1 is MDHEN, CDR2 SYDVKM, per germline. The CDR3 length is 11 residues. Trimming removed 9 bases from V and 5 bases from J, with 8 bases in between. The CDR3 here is CASYNNNEQFF. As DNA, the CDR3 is TGTGCCAGTTACAATAACAATGAGCAGTTCTTC.

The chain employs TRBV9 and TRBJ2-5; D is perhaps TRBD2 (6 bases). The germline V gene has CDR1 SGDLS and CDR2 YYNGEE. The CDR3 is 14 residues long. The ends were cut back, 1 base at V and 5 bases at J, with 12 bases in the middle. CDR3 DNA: TGTGCCAGCAGCGTATCGTCGGGAGAGGAGACCCAGTACTTC. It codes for CASSVSSGEETQYF.

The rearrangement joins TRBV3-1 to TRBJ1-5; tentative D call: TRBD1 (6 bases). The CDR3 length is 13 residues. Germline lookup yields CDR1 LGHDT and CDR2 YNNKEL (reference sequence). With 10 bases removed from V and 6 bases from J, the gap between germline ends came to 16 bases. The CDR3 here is CAKSGTTCQPQHF. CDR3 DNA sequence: TGTGCCAAATCCGGGACAACCTGTCAGCCCCAGCATTTT.

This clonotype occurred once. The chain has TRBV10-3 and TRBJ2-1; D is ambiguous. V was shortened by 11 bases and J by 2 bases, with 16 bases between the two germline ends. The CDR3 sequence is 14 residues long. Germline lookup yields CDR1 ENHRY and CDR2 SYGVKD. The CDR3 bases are TGTGCCTTACGGTCCGGCCGACCCTACAATGAGCAGTTCTTC. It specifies CALRSGRPYNEQFF.

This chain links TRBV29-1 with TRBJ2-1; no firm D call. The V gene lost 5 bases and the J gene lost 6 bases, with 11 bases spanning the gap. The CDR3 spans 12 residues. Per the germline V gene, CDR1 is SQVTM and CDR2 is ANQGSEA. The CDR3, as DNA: TGCAGCGTTTCCGGAATACCCAATGAGCAGTTCTTC. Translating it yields CSVSGIPNEQFF.

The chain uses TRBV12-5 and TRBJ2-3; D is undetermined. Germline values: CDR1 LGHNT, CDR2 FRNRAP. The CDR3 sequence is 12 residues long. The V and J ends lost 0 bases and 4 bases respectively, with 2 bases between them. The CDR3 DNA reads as TGTGCTAGTGGTTTGGTACCAGATACGCAGTATTTT. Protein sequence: CASGLVPDTQYF.

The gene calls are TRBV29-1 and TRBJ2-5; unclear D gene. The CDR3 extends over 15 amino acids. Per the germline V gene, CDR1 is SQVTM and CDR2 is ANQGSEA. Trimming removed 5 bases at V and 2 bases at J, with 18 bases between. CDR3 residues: CSVRIDHLVQETQYF. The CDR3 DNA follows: TGCAGCGTTCGTATTGATCACCTTGTTCAAGAGACCCAGTACTTC.

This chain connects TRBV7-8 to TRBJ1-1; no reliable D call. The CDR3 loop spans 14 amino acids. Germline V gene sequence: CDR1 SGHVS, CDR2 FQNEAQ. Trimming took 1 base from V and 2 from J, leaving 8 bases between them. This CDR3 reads CASSLVASNTEAFF. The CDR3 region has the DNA TGTGCCAGCAGCTTAGTGGCGTCAAACACTGAAGCTTTCTTT.

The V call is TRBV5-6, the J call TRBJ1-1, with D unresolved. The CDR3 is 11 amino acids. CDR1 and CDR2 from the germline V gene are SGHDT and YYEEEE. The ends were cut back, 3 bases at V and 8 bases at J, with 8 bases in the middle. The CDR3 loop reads CASSSWTEAFF. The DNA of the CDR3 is TGTGCCAGCAGCTCTTGGACCGAAGCTTTCTTT.

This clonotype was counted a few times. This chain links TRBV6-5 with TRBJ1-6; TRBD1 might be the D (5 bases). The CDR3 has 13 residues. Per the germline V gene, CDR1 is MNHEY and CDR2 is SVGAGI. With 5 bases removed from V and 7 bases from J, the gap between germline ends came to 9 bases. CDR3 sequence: CASSRGSNSPLHF. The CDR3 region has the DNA TGTGCCAGCAGTCGGGGGTCCAATTCACCCCTCCACTTT.

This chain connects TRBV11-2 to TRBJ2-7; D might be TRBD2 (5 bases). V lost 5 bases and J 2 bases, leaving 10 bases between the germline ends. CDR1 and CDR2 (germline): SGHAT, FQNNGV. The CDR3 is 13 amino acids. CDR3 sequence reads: CASSPDYPYEQYV. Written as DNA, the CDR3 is TGTGCCAGCAGCCCCGACTACCCCTACGAGCAGTACGTC.

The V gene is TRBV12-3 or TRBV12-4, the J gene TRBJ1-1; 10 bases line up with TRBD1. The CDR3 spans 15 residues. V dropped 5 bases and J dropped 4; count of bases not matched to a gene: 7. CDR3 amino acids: CASSPGTGVGTEAFF. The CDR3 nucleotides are TGTGCCAGCAGTCCCGGGACAGGGGTTGGCACTGAAGCTTTCTTT.

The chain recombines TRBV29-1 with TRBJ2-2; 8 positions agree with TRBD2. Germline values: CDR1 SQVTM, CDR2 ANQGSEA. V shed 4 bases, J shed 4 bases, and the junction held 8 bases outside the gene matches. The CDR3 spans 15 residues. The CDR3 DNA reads TGCAGCGTTGGGTTGGCTAGCGGGTCCACCGGGGAGCTGTTTTTT. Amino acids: CSVGLASGSTGELFF.

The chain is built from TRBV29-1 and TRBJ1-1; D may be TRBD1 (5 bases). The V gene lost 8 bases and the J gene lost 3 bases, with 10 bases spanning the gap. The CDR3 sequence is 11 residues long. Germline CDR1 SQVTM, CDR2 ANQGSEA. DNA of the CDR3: TGCAGCCCGGGGACGGACACTGAAGCTTTCTTT. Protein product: CSPGTDTEAFF.

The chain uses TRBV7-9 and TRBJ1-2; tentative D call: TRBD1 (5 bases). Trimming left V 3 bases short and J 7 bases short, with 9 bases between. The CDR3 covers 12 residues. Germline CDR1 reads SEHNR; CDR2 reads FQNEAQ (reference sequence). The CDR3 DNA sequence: TGTGCCAGCAGCTTGGAGAGGGGTGGCTACACCTTC. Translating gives CASSLERGGYTF.

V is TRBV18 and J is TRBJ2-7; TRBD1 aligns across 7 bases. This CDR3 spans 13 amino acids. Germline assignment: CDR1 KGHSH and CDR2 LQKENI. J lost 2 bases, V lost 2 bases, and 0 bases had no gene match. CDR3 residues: CASSPDRAYEQYV. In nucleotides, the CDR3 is TGTGCCAGCTCACCAGACAGGGCCTACGAGCAGTACGTC.

The DNA of the CDR3 is TGTGCTAGTGGTTTGGCTCAGGATCAGCCCCAGCATTTT. As protein: CASGLAQDQPQHF. The rearrangement links TRBV12-5 to TRBJ1-5; D is uncertain. CDR1 and CDR2 from the germline V gene are LGHNT and FRNRAP. The CDR3 contains 13 residues. The germline V and J ends were trimmed by 1 base and 5 bases, with 6 bases remaining between them.

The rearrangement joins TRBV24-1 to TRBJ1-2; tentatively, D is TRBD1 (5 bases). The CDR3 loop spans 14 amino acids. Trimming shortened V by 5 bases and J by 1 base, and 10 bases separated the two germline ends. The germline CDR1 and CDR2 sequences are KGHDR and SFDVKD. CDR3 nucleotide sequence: TGTGCCACCAGTGCCTCGACAGTTAACTATGGCTACACCTTC. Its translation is CATSASTVNYGYTF.

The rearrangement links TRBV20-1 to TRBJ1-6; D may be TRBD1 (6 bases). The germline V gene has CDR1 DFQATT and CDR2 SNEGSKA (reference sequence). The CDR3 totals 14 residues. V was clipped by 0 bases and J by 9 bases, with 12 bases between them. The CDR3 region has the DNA TGCAGTGCTAGAGAAGGGACATTCTCTTCACCCCTCCACTTT. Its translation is CSAREGTFSSPLHF.

This CDR3 is CATRSSATYEQYV. Written as DNA, the CDR3 is TGTGCCACCAGGTCTTCAGCCACCTACGAGCAGTACGTC. The chain has TRBV3-1 and TRBJ2-7; no clear D. The germline CDR1 and CDR2 sequences are LGHDT and YNNKEL (reference sequence). V lost 10 bases, J lost 2 bases, and 15 bases lay in between. The CDR3 runs 13 residues.

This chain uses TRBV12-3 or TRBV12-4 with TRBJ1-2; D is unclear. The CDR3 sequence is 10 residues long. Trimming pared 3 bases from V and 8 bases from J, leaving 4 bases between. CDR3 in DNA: TGTGCCAGCAGTTTTACGGGCTACACCTTC. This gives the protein CASSFTGYTF.